This TCR beta chain was recorded in a study of cytomegalovirus exposure and HLA in healthy donors. This clone turned up a few times. PCR was performed using 60 Vbeta and 13 Jbeta primers. Sequenced by immunoSEQ multiplex PCR; TCRdb stores in-frame clones only, minus some. The table records fewer than 30,000 clones, about three fifths of them present only once. The TCR originated in a male donor in good health and CMV-seropositive. Sequenced sample: PBMCs.

The CDR3, as DNA: TGTGCCAGCAGTTACGGGGCGGGGGAAGCTTTCTTT. This encodes CASSYGAGEAFF. This chain links TRBV6-6 with TRBJ1-1; tentative D call: TRBD1 (5 bases). This CDR3 is built from 12 residues. Germline values: CDR1 MNHNY, CDR2 SVGAGI (reference sequence). Trimming left V 2 bases short and J 8 bases short, with 9 bases between.